This T cell receptor (beta chain) originates from a study of T cells in Graves' hyperthyroidism and ophthalmopathy. In the study overall: Peripheral blood draws took place at initial diagnosis, ahead of any treatment.

This clonotype was seen ten or more times. Amplified regions were TCR beta CDR3 sequences from RNA transcripts. First-round RT-PCR with HTBI primers amplified the TCR CDR3 region. TCRdb analysed the multiplex PCR reads with MiXCR anew, one entry per CDR3 protein. The sample consists of 450,000 to 500,000 distinct CDR3 sequences, 22% of them appearing once. V lost 3 bases and J lost 0, with 11 bases in between. The CDR3 length is 15 residues. This chain links TRBV12-3 or TRBV12-4 with TRBJ1-1; D is ambiguous. The sequenced sample consisted of blood. The sequence derives from a woman between 65 and 79 years old with Graves' ophthalmopathy. The CDR3 DNA is TGTGCCAGCAGTTTGCAGCCGGCGATGAACACTGAAGCTTTCTTT. Amino acids: CASSLQPAMNTEAFF.